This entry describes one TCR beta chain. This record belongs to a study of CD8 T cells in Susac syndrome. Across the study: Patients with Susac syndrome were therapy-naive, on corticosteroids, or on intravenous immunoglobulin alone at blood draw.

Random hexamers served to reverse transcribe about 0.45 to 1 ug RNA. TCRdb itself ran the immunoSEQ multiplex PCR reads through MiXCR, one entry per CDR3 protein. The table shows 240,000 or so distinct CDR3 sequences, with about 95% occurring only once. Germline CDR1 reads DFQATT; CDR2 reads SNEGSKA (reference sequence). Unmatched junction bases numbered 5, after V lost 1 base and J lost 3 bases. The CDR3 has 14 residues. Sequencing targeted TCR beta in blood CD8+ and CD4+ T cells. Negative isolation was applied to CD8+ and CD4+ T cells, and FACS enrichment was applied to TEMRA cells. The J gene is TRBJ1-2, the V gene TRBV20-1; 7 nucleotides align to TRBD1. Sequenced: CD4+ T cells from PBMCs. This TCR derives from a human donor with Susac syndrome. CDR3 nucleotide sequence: TGCAGTGCTAGAGGAGGGGGCTTCGACTATGGCTACACCTTC. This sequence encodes CSARGGGFDYGYTF.